The rows below give T cell receptor beta chains drawn from one sample of a study of blood T cell repertoires in COVID-19. TCRdb's copy holds only in-frame clones and misses some; the assay was immunoSEQ multiplex PCR. The sample records tens of thousands of clones, roughly 78% being singletons. Sequenced material: peripheral blood. These receptors were obtained from a boy under 10 years old with active or convalescent COVID-19. Each CDR3 is given with its conserved first and last residue. Fields, in order: V gene, J gene, clone size, D gene, CDR3 DNA, CDR3 protein. D genes are given only for firm matches. Size tells how often a clone was seen (once, few, many) or the class of an expanded clone, and some rows leave it out.

TRBV19	TRBJ1-2	.	.	TGTGCCAGTAGTATATATGCACAGGTATTCGGTGGCTACACCTTC	CASSIYAQVFGGYTF
TRBV11-3	TRBJ2-5	.	TRBD1	TGTGCCAGCAGCCTCGGACAGGGGCGGAAAGAGACCCAGTACTTC	CASSLGQGRKETQYF
TRBV28	TRBJ1-5	once	TRBD1	TGTGCCAGCATCAAGACAGGGAGAAGCAATCAGCCCCAGCATTTT	CASIKTGRSNQPQHF
TRBV3-1/TRBV3-2	TRBJ1-1	.	.	TGTGCCAGCAGCCAAGATTGGGGGGGCACTGAAGCTTTCTTT	CASSQDWGGTEAFF
TRBV29-1	TRBJ2-7	.	TRBD2	TGCAGCGTTAAACCGCGGGAGCTGGAGCAGTACTTC	CSVKPRELEQYF
TRBV9	TRBJ2-3	.	.	TGTGCCAGCCGGCTACTAACAGATACGCAGTATTTT	CASRLLTDTQYF
TRBV11-2	TRBJ1-1	few	TRBD1	TGTGCCAGCAGCTTAGAAGGGACAGTCGGCACTGAAGCTTTCTTT	CASSLEGTVGTEAFF
TRBV5-6	TRBJ2-5	many	TRBD2	TGTGCCAGCAGCTCACTGTGGGCTCCGGGACTAGGAGAGACCCAGTACTTC	CASSSLWAPGLGETQYF
TRBV28	TRBJ2-2	.	.	TGTGCCAGCTCCTACCCCCGGACAGCCCCCACCGGGGAGCTGTTTTTT	CASSYPRTAPTGELFF
TRBV5-1	TRBJ1-6	many	.	TGCGCCAGCAGCCCGGTGGATGGGCGCAATTCACCCCTCCACTTT	CASSPVDGRNSPLHF
TRBV5-1	TRBJ1-6	few	TRBD1	TGCGCCAGCAGCACCTCAGGGGGCTCCTATAATTCACCCCTCCACTTT	CASSTSGGSYNSPLHF
TRBV4-1	TRBJ2-1	.	.	TGCGCCAGCAGCCATTGGGAGGGGGGTTCCTACAATGAGCAGTTCTTC	CASSHWEGGSYNEQFF
TRBV28	TRBJ2-1	.	TRBD2	TGTGCCAGCAGACAAGAAGGGGGACTAGCGGTTTACAATGAGCAGTTCTTC	CASRQEGGLAVYNEQFF
TRBV10-2	TRBJ2-4	.	TRBD1	TGCGCCAGTCGGACAGGGAGGGCCAAAAACATTCAGTACTTC	CASRTGRAKNIQYF
TRBV19	TRBJ2-5	.	.	TGTGCCAGTAGTATAGATTTGAGCCTGTGGGAGACCCAGTACTTC	CASSIDLSLWETQYF
TRBV2	TRBJ2-4	.	.	TGTGCCAGCAAAGGACAGTTTCTAGCCAAAAACATTCAGTACTTC	CASKGQFLAKNIQYF
TRBV5-1	TRBJ2-3	.	.	TGCGCCAGCAGCCCAGAGGGGGCAGATACGCAGTATTTT	CASSPEGADTQYF
TRBV28	TRBJ2-5	.	.	TGTGCCACCCGCTGGGGCAGATCTTATACCCAGTACTTC	CATRWGRSYTQYF
TRBV27	TRBJ1-1	.	.	TGTGCCAGCAGTCGGAACACTGAAGCTTTCTTT	CASSRNTEAFF
TRBV6-5	TRBJ2-7	.	TRBD1	TGTGCCAGCAGTACTACCGGGACAGGGACCTACGAGCAGTACTTC	CASSTTGTGTYEQYF
TRBV7-9	TRBJ1-2	.	TRBD1	TGTGCCAGCAGCTCCTCCTATGCCGAGACAGGGGACTATGGCTACACCTTC	CASSSSYAETGDYGYTF
TRBV28	TRBJ1-2	.	.	TGTGCCAGCAGTTTAATCAACGAGGACTATGGCTACACCTTC	CASSLINEDYGYTF
TRBV19	TRBJ2-2	.	.	TGTGCCAGTAGTATAGGGGCCGGGGGGCTGGTGACCGGGGAGCTGTTTTTT	CASSIGAGGLVTGELFF